This T cell receptor beta chain was sequenced for a study of CD8 T cells in ankylosing spondylitis. Study-wide results and caveats: Apparently characteristic of ankylosing spondylitis blood was a TCR beta motif (roughly eight highly homologous variants). The study looked at matched synovial fluid samples from ankylosing spondylitis patients. Disease-linked clones were reported to be significantly enriched there.

As concerns this clonotype: What it recognizes is unknown.

A quantitative 5'-RACE method, one with molecular barcodes, was used to make TCR beta libraries. Using its own MiXCR run on the 5' RACE reads, TCRdb lists one record per CDR3 protein. The table lists under 450,000 distinct CDR3 sequences, about 20% of them singletons, with 13% in the top ten. The CDR3 loop spans 14 amino acids. Losses at the gene ends were 7 bases for V and 0 bases for J; bases not matched to a gene: 5. CDR1 is MDHEN and CDR2 is SYDVKM in the germline V gene. This TCR came from a male donor with ankylosing spondylitis or in good health (not recorded which). The chain employs TRBV28 and TRBJ1-1; 7 bases fit TRBD1. Sequencing was carried out using blood, either unsorted or a sorted T cell fraction (not recorded which). The CDR3 DNA reads as TGTGCCAGCATCTTCCAGGGGGTGAACACTGAAGCTTTCTTT. Translation gives CASIFQGVNTEAFF.